One and the same sample provided the 21 T cell receptor beta chains below, sequenced in a study of OX40 agonist ivuxolimab in advanced cancers. The protocol was immunoSEQ multiplex PCR, while the TCRdb copy is restricted to in-frame clones and leaves out a portion. The table shows 50,000 to 80,000 clones, with approximately 90% occurring only once. The sample was CD4+ or CD8+ T cells sorted from blood, taken in a trial of the OX40 agonist ivuxolimab. Receptor source: an adult with an advanced solid tumor such as melanoma, head and neck, liver or kidney cancer.

The chain carries TRBV15 and TRBJ1-4, with D possibly matching TRBD1 (5 bases). This CDR3 spans 13 amino acids. V lost 3 bases to trimming and J lost 5 bases, with 7 bases between them. CDR1 and CDR2 from the germline V gene are LNHNV and YYDKDF (reference sequence). CDR3 residues: CATSRGGNEKLFF. CDR3 coding DNA: TGTGCCACCAGCAGGGGGGGGAATGAAAAACTGTTTTTT.

This chain uses TRBV4-1 with TRBJ2-5; no definite D call. Germline V gives CDR1 MGHRA, CDR2 YSYEKL. The CDR3 has 15 amino acids. Trimming pared 3 bases from V and 0 bases from J, leaving 11 bases between. CDR3: CASSQAVEYQETQYF. In nucleotides, the CDR3 is TGCGCCAGCAGCCAGGCGGTGGAGTACCAAGAGACCCAGTACTTC.

This clone showed up just once. CDR3 sequence (DNA): TGTGCCAGCAGCTTGTGGGGTTCCTACGAGCAGTACTTC. Its translation is CASSLWGSYEQYF. This chain joins TRBV5-5 and TRBJ2-7; no definite D call. Germline CDR1 reads SGHKS; CDR2 reads YYEKEE (reference sequence). The CDR3 extends over 13 amino acids. V was shortened by 1 base and J by 1 base, with 6 bases between the two germline ends.

The chain uses TRBV7-9 and TRBJ2-2; D might be TRBD2 (6 bases). The CDR3 is 16 amino acids. The germline gives CDR1 SEHNR, CDR2 FQNEAQ (reference sequence). V lost 2 bases and J lost 5, with 15 bases in between. The CDR3 coding sequence is TGTGCCAGCAGCTTAAGTAGACTAGGGAAGACCGGGGAGCTGTTTTTT. Protein: CASSLSRLGKTGELFF.

The chain has TRBV27 and TRBJ2-5, with D perhaps matching TRBD1 (6 bases). Germline values: CDR1 MNHEY, CDR2 SMNVEV (reference sequence). This CDR3 contains 14 residues. Trimming took off 5 bases at V and 5 bases at J, with 15 bases between the two ends. CDR3 protein: CASSVPGQIETQYF. The DNA of the CDR3 is TGTGCCAGCAGTGTCCCAGGACAGATTGAGACCCAGTACTTC.

Only a few counts were recorded for this clone. The genes are TRBV11-3 and TRBJ2-2, with 7 positions matching TRBD1. The CDR3 sequence is 15 residues long. V was pared by 5 bases and J by 6 bases, with 9 bases of the junction left unmatched. Germline V gene sequence: CDR1 SGHNT, CDR2 YENEEA. CDR3 in amino acids: CASSPGQAFPGELFF. In DNA, the CDR3 is TGTGCCAGCAGCCCAGGACAGGCCTTCCCCGGGGAGCTGTTTTTT.

CDR3 nucleotides: TGTGCCAGTAGTACTGGGACTAGCGGGAGGGATATGTTCTTC. Residues: CASSTGTSGRDMFF. The chain carries TRBV19 and TRBJ2-1; 16 bases agree with TRBD2. V was clipped by 4 bases and J by 15 bases; unmatched bases: 6. The V gene's germline CDR1 is LNHDA and CDR2 SQIVND (reference sequence). CDR3 length: 14 amino acids.

This chain connects TRBV6-6 to TRBJ2-7; D call uncertain. The CDR3 totals 12 residues. CDR1 and CDR2 from the germline V gene are MNHNY and SVGAGI (reference sequence). Deletions cut 4 bases from V and 9 bases from J, with 13 bases between. The CDR3 DNA sequence: TGTGCCAGCAGTTCGGGTCTCCCGGTGCAGTACTTC. Translating gives CASSSGLPVQYF.

V and J are TRBV19 and TRBJ1-1, with D unresolved. The germline V and J ends were trimmed by 10 bases and 4 bases, with 22 bases remaining between them. CDR3 size: 15 residues. Germline loops: CDR1 LNHDA, CDR2 SQIVND (reference sequence). The CDR3 DNA sequence: TGTGCCACCGCGTCGGACGGTGCCGTGGGCACTGAAGCTTTCTTT. This gives the protein CATASDGAVGTEAFF.

The chain combines TRBV5-4 with TRBJ2-1, with 8 bases fitting TRBD2. V gave up 9 bases and J gave up 0 bases; unmatched junction bases: 17. This CDR3 has 18 amino acids. Germline V lookup: CDR1 SGHNT, CDR2 YYREEE (reference sequence). CDR3 DNA: TGTGCCACCGATCGGGGGGGAGGACTTTCAAGCTCCTACAATGAGCAGTTCTTC. Encoded protein: CATDRGGGLSSSYNEQFF.

The gene calls are TRBV2 and TRBJ1-1, with 8 bases lining up with TRBD1. Germline-derived CDR1 and CDR2 are SNHLY and FYNNEI. The CDR3 spans 14 residues. The junction had 8 bases not matched to a gene; V was cut back by 7 bases and J by 4 bases. The CDR3 sequence: CASTRDRSPTEAFF. CDR3 coding DNA: TGTGCCAGCACTCGGGACAGGTCTCCCACTGAAGCTTTCTTT.

This rearrangement joins TRBV9 to TRBJ2-1; D perhaps matches TRBD1 (6 bases). V lost 3 bases and J lost 10, with 14 bases in between. This CDR3 is 13 amino acids long. Germline V lookup: CDR1 SGDLS, CDR2 YYNGEE. CDR3 bases: TGTGCCAGCAGCGCTCAAGGACAGACGGAGCAGTTCTTC. Its protein product is CASSAQGQTEQFF.

The CDR3 protein is CASSPGQRNTGELFF. The CDR3 nucleotides read TGCGCCAGCAGCCCGGGACAGCGGAACACCGGGGAGCTGTTTTTT. This chain joins TRBV5-1 and TRBJ2-2, with 7 bases lining up with TRBD1. CDR1 and CDR2 from the germline V gene are SGHRS and YFSETQ. This CDR3 contains 15 residues. With V trimmed by 4 bases and J by 1 base, 4 bases remained unmatched.

The chain combines TRBV19 with TRBJ1-2, with 10 bases that match TRBD1. Germline V lookup: CDR1 LNHDA, CDR2 SQIVND (reference sequence). Trimming cost V 2 bases and J 6 bases; bases outside gene matches: 6. The length of the CDR3 is 15 residues. CDR3 coding DNA: TGTGCCAGTAGTATAATGGGGGGACAGGGGCATGGCTACACCTTC. Amino acid sequence: CASSIMGGQGHGYTF.

The count of this clone is one. The J gene is TRBJ2-1, the V gene TRBV7-8; TRBD2 is a possible D gene (6 bases). Trimming removed 5 bases at V and 5 bases at J, with 22 bases between. The CDR3 consists of 17 residues. The germline gives CDR1 SGHVS, CDR2 FQNEAQ. The CDR3 bases are TGTGCCAGCAGCCAGAGGGAAGTGGGACTTGCAAACAATGAGCAGTTCTTC. Protein sequence: CASSQREVGLANNEQFF.

The V and J genes are TRBV19 and TRBJ1-5; D remains unclear. Trimming cost V 3 bases and J 15 bases, with 12 bases left between them. This CDR3 is 11 amino acids long. CDR1 is LNHDA and CDR2 is SQIVND in the germline V gene (reference sequence). The CDR3 here is CASSMAGNTHF. The CDR3 bases are TGTGCCAGTAGTATGGCCGGGAATACGCATTTT.

V is TRBV5-4 and J is TRBJ2-5; 10 bases map to TRBD1. V lost 0 bases and J lost 5; bases outside the gene matches: 4. CDR3 length: 15 residues. CDR1 is SGHNT, CDR2 YYREEE, per germline (reference sequence). The CDR3 sequence: CASSLGQGARETQYF. As DNA, the CDR3 is TGTGCCAGCAGCTTGGGACAGGGGGCACGGGAGACCCAGTACTTC.

The J gene is TRBJ1-2, the V gene TRBV13, with D maybe TRBD1 (5 bases). This CDR3 is built from 16 residues. Germline lookup yields CDR1 PRHDT and CDR2 FYEKMQ (reference sequence). V lost 0 bases and J lost 4, with 15 bases in between. The CDR3 DNA follows: TGTGCCAGCAGCTTAGGCGGGGCCACTCTCGGCTATGGCTACACCTTC. Protein sequence: CASSLGGATLGYGYTF.

V is TRBV18 and J is TRBJ2-1; no definite D call. Germline values: CDR1 KGHSH, CDR2 LQKENI. Deletions cut 3 bases from V and 4 bases from J, with 10 bases between. The CDR3 covers 14 residues. The CDR3 DNA is TGTGCCAGCTCACCGAACGACATATACAATGAGCAGTTCTTC. Translation: CASSPNDIYNEQFF.

The chain recombines TRBV7-8 with TRBJ1-1; TRBD1 agrees at 12 bases. The CDR3 runs 17 residues. V was pared by 7 bases and J by 8 bases, with 17 bases of the junction left unmatched. Germline loops: CDR1 SGHVS, CDR2 FQNEAQ. The DNA of the CDR3 is TGTGCCAGCACACCCACGGGACAGGGGGCTCGTGGGCGCGAAGCTTTCTTT. It specifies CASTPTGQGARGREAFF.

The CDR3 coding sequence is TGTGCCATAAGGGACAGGGGGAATGAAAAACTGTTTTTT. It encodes CAIRDRGNEKLFF. The chain joins TRBV5-8 to TRBJ1-4; 11 bases agree with TRBD1. In germline, CDR1 is SGHTS, CDR2 YDEGEE. Germline trimming cut 9 bases from V and 5 bases from J; bases unmatched to any gene: 3. The CDR3 consists of 13 residues.